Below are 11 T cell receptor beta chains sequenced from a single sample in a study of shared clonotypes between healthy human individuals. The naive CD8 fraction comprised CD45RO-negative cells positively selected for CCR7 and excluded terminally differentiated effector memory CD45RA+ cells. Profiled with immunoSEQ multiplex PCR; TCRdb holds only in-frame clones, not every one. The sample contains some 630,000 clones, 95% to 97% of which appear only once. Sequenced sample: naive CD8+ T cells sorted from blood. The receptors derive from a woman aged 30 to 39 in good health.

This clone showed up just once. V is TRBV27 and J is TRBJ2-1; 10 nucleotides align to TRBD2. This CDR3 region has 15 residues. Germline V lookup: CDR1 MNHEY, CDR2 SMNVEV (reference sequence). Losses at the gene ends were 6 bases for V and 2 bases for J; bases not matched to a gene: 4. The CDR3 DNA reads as TGTGCCAGCAGGAAAGGACTAGCGGCCTACAATGAGCAGTTCTTC. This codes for CASRKGLAAYNEQFF.

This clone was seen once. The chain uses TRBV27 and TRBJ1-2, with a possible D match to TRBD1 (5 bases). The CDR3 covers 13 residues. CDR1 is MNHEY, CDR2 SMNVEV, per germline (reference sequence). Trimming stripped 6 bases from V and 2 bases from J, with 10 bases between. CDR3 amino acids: CASSPGLNYGYTF. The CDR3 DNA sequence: TGTGCCAGCAGCCCGGGACTCAACTATGGCTACACCTTC.

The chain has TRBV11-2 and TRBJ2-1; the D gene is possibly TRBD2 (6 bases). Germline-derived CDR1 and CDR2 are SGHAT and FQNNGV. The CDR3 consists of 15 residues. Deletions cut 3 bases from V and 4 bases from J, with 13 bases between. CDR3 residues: CASSFRGGVYNEQFF. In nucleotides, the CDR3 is TGTGCCAGCAGCTTCCGGGGAGGCGTATACAATGAGCAGTTCTTC.

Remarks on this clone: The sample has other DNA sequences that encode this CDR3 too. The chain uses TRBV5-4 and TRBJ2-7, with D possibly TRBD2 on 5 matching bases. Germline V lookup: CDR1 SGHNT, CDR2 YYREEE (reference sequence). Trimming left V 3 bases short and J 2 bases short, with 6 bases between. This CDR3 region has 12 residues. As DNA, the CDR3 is TGTGCCAGCAGCTCGGGGACCTACGAGCAGTACTTC. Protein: CASSSGTYEQYF.

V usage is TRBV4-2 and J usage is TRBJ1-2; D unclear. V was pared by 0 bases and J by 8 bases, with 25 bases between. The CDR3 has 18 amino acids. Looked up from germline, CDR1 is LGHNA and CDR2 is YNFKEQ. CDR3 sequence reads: CASSQDSGAAPKLGGYTF. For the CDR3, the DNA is TGTGCCAGCAGCCAAGATAGTGGTGCAGCTCCCAAGTTAGGGGGCTACACCTTC.

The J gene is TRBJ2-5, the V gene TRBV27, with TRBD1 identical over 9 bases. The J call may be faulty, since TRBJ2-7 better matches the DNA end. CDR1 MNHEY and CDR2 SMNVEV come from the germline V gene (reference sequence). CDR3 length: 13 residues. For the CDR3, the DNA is TGTGCCAGCAGGCTTGGGACAGGGTTCGAGCAGTACTTC. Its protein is CASRLGTGFEQYF.

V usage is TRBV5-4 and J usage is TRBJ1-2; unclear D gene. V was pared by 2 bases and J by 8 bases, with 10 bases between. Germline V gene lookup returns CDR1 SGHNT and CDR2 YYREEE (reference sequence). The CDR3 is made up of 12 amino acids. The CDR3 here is CASSLGLEGYTF. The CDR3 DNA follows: TGTGCCAGCAGCTTAGGATTGGAGGGCTACACCTTC. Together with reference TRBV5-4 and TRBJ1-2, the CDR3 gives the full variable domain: ETGVTQSPTHLIKTRGQQVTLRCSSQSGHNTVSWYQQALGQGPQFIFQYYREEENGRGNFPPRFSGLQFPNYSSELNVNALELDDSALYLCASSLGLEGYTFGSGTRLTVV.

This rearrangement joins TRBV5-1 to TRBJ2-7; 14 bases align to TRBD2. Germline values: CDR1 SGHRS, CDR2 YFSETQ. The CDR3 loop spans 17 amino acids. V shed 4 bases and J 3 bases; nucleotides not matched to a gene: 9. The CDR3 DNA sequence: TGCGCCAGCAGCCTCTCCGGGACTAGCGGGAGAATCTACGAGCAGTACTTC. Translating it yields CASSLSGTSGRIYEQYF.

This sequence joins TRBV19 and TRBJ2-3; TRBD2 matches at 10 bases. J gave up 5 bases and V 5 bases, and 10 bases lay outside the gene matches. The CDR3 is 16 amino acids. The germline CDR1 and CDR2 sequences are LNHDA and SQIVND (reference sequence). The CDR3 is CASSPETSGWQDTQYF. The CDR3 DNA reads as TGTGCCAGTAGTCCCGAGACTAGCGGGTGGCAAGATACGCAGTATTTT.

The CDR3 region is CASSWTGDYEQYF. The CDR3, as DNA: TGTGCCAGCAGCTGGACAGGGGACTACGAGCAGTACTTC. The chain links TRBV28 to TRBJ2-5, with 9 bases that match TRBD1. TRBJ2-7 matches the DNA end more closely, so the J call is doubtful. The CDR3 has 13 residues. Germline CDR1 and CDR2: MDHEN and SYDVKM.

CDR3 DNA: TGTGCCAGCAGTGCAGGGAAGGGCCGGTCCTACAATGAGCAGTTCTTC. The encoded protein is CASSAGKGRSYNEQFF. This rearrangement joins TRBV6-1 to TRBJ2-1, with D possibly TRBD1 on 5 matching bases. From germline, CDR1 is MNHNS and CDR2 SASEGT. V lost 4 bases, J lost 1 base, and 14 bases lay in between. The CDR3 is made up of 16 amino acids.